Listed below are T cell receptor beta chains from one sample, sequenced in a study of technical replicates of blood from several donors. Using immunoSEQ multiplex PCR, the repertoire was profiled, and TCRdb retains in-frame clones only, with some absent. The sample lists about 85,000 clones, roughly 94% occurring once. The sample comprised T cells isolated from PBMCs. Receptors were obtained from a human donor in good health. Both conserved end residues are part of each CDR3. A D gene is named only where the DNA matches it firmly. Rows may omit the clone size; those that give it use once, few, many or a size class.

V	J	D	size	DNA	CDR3
TRBV28	TRBJ1-1	.	once	TGTGCCAGCAGTGGGCGGCCGGGAGGGGTGACTGAAGCTTTCTTT	CASSGRPGGVTEAFF
TRBV7-2	TRBJ2-7	.	.	TGTGCCAGCAGCTTATCTGACGGACTCTCCTACGAGCAGTACTTC	CASSLSDGLSYEQYF
TRBV27	TRBJ2-7	TRBD1	.	TGTGCCAGCAGTCCCGACAGGGGAGGACCCTACGAGCAGTACTTC	CASSPDRGGPYEQYF
TRBV15	TRBJ1-4	.	.	TGTGCCACCAGCAGCTCAGGGGCGGCCTCTGAAAAACTGTTTTTT	CATSSSGAASEKLFF
TRBV7-6	TRBJ1-5	.	.	TGTGCCAGCAGCCCCAGGGGCAATCAGCCCCAGCATTTT	CASSPRGNQPQHF
TRBV7-6	TRBJ1-1	.	.	TGTGCCAGCAGCCCAATTTCAGGGGACACTGAAGCTTTCTTT	CASSPISGDTEAFF
TRBV30	TRBJ1-2	TRBD1	.	TGTGCCTGGAGTCCTACGACAGGGAGGTACTTC	CAWSPTTGRYF
TRBV4-1	TRBJ2-2	.	few	TGCGCCAGCAGCCAATCAGCGAACACCGGGGAGCTGTTTTTT	CASSQSANTGELFF
TRBV6-6	TRBJ2-7	.	once	TGTGCCAGCAGTACCCCGCGCAGGGGGGACGAGCAGTACTTC	CASSTPRRGDEQYF
TRBV28	TRBJ2-7	TRBD1	.	TGTGCCAGCAGTCCGCCGGGACAGGGCGTCCACGAGCAGTACTTC	CASSPPGQGVHEQYF
TRBV5-1	TRBJ1-3	TRBD1	.	TGCGCCAGCAGACAGGACAGGGGGCTTGGAAACACCATATATTTT	CASRQDRGLGNTIYF
TRBV7-6	TRBJ1-2	TRBD1	.	TGTGCCAGCAGCGCCGACAGGGGTACTTCACGCTACACCTTC	CASSADRGTSRYTF
TRBV5-1	TRBJ2-3	TRBD2	.	TGCGCCAGCAGCTTGAGACTAGCGGGGGGAGCAGATACGCAGTATTTT	CASSLRLAGGADTQYF
TRBV6-1	TRBJ1-5	.	.	TGTGCCAGCAGTGAGGGGACACGACCTAGCAATCAGCCCCAGCATTTT	CASSEGTRPSNQPQHF
TRBV19	TRBJ2-4	.	.	TGTGCCAGTAGTGAACTAGCCAAAAACATTCAGTACTTC	CASSELAKNIQYF
TRBV11-2	TRBJ1-2	.	.	TGTGCCAGCAGGGGACTCTACCATGGCTACACCTTC	CASRGLYHGYTF
TRBV28	TRBJ2-1	.	.	TGTGCCAGCAGTTATGGGGCGAATGAGCAGTTCTTC	CASSYGANEQFF
TRBV9	TRBJ1-4	.	.	TGTGCCAGCAGCGTACAAGGGGCGCGGTATGAAAAACTGTTTTTT	CASSVQGARYEKLFF
TRBV2	TRBJ1-5	TRBD1	.	TGTGCCAGCACCCTTGGGACAGGGCTTTATAGCAATCAGCCCCAGCATTTT	CASTLGTGLYSNQPQHF
TRBV19	TRBJ2-7	.	.	TGTGCCAGTAGTATACGAAGGGGAAACCACGAGCAGTACTTC	CASSIRRGNHEQYF
TRBV2	TRBJ1-2	.	.	TGTGCCAGCAGTGCAAGGGGGGGAAGTGGCTACACCTTC	CASSARGGSGYTF
TRBV11-2	TRBJ2-1	TRBD2	.	TGTGCCAGCGGGACTAGCGCCCCTCCCCGGGGTAATGAGCAGTTCTTC	CASGTSAPPRGNEQFF
TRBV4-1	TRBJ2-5	.	.	TGCGCCAGCAGCGCAGGGGGGAGCCTCCTTTCCAGGGAGACCCAGTACTTC	CASSAGGSLLSRETQYF
TRBV2	TRBJ1-1	TRBD1	.	TGTGCCAGCAGATTTGGACAGGGAGGGACTGAAGCTTTCTTT	CASRFGQGGTEAFF
TRBV30	TRBJ1-5	.	few	TGTGCCTGGGGGACTACAGGGCGGAGAGATCAGCCCCAGCATTTT	CAWGTTGRRDQPQHF